This T cell receptor (beta chain) stems from a study of monozygotic twins with inflammatory bowel disease. Study outcomes and limitations: Possibly because of limited power, concordant and discordant twins showed no difference in repertoire similarity. Lower sharing of clonotypes with other individuals was seen in IBD patients than in healthy twins. This was most marked in patients showing signs of disease activity.

The CDR3 loop spans 16 amino acids. Germline CDR1 and CDR2: MDHEN and SYDVKM. About this clonotype: Its cognate antigen is unknown.

The UMIs contained a 6-nucleotide sample barcode. They were added by template switching during cDNA synthesis. From the 5' RACE reads, TCRdb lists one entry per CDR3 protein and no DNA. This table holds tens of thousands of distinct CDR3 sequences. The receptor was isolated from a human donor with ulcerative colitis or Crohn's disease, or a healthy co-twin of an affected twin (not recorded which). This chain connects TRBV28 to TRBJ2-3; TCRdb names TRBD2, which stays unverified in the absence of DNA. The sample comprised blood. The CDR3 loop reads CASSLSRTSGTDTQYF. The full variable domain, rest sourced from reference TRBV28 and TRBJ2-3, is DVKVTQSSRYLVKRTGEKVFLECVQDMDHENMFWYRQDPGLGLRLIYFSYDVKMKEKGDIPEGYSVSREKKERFSLILESASTNQTSMYLCASSLSRTSGTDTQYFGPGTRLTVL.